This T cell receptor beta chain originates from a study of OX40 agonist ivuxolimab in advanced cancers. Background on the study: The study treated patients with ivuxolimab, an agonistic anti-OX40 (CD134) antibody.

Details on this clone: Its antigen is unidentified.

This CDR3 has 14 amino acids. Germline assignment: CDR1 GTSNPN and CDR2 SVGIG (reference sequence). V gave up 2 bases and J gave up 3 bases; unmatched junction bases: 4. The study's findings and limits: The study found that CD8+ T cells averaged more expanded clones than CD4+. The CD4+ and CD8+ T cells in the blood had expanded clonally by week 6 at 0.1 to 3.0 mg/kg.

Clones were read by immunoSEQ multiplex PCR, and TCRdb kept only the in-frame ones, dropping some. The data show 55,000 to 70,000 clones, approximately 83% seen once. The sample was CD4+ or CD8+ T cells sorted from blood, taken in a trial of the OX40 agonist ivuxolimab. The source of this sequence is an adult with an advanced solid tumor such as melanoma, head and neck, liver or kidney cancer. V is TRBV30 and J is TRBJ2-1, with 7 bases aligning to TRBD2. The CDR3 is CAWSTERGYNEQFF. DNA of the CDR3: TGTGCCTGGAGTACCGAGCGGGGCTACAATGAGCAGTTCTTC.